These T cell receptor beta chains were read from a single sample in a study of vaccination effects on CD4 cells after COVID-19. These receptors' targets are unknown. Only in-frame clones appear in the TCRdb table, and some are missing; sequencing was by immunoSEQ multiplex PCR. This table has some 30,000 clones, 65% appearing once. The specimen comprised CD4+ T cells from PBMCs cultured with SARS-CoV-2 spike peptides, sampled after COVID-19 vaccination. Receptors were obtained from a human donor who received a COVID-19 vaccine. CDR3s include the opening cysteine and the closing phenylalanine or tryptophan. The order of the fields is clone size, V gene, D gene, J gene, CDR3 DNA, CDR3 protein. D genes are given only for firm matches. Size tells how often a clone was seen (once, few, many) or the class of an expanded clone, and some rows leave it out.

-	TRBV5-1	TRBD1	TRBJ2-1	TGCGCCAGCAGCCTATGGACAGGTGGGAAGTGGAATGAGCAGTTCTTC	CASSLWTGGKWNEQFF
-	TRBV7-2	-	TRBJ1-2	TGTGCCAGCAGCTTAGACTCAGGGGCTTACTATGGCTACACCTTC	CASSLDSGAYYGYTF
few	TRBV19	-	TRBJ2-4	TGTGCCAGTAGTCCGCGTGGGACCGCTTTAGCCAAAAACATTCAGTACTTC	CASSPRGTALAKNIQYF
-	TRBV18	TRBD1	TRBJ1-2	TGTGCCAGCTCACAAGGACAGGACTATGGCTACACCTTC	CASSQGQDYGYTF
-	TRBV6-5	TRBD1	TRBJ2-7	TGTGCCAGCAGACCCAGACAGGGGGCTTGGTACGAGCAGTACTTC	CASRPRQGAWYEQYF
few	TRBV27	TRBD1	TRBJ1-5	TGTGCCAGTCGACAGGGGAATCAGCCCCAGCATTTT	CASRQGNQPQHF
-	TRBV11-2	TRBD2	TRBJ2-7	TGTGCCAGCAGGCCCATAGCGGGAGTCTCCTACGAGCAGTACTTC	CASRPIAGVSYEQYF
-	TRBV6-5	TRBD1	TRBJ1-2	TGTGCCAGCAGACAGACAGGGGAAGGTGGCTACACCTTC	CASRQTGEGGYTF
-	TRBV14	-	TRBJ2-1	TGTGCCAGCAGCCTTACGGGACTTATAGGGGGCTTGAGCTCCTACAATGAGCAGTTCTTC	CASSLTGLIGGLSSYNEQFF
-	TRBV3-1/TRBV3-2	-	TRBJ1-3	TGTGCCAGCAGAACTACAGGAAACACCATATATTTT	CASRTTGNTIYF
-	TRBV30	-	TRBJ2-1	TGTGCCTGGATGGGACGGGGGGGCCAGGGGGATGAGCAGTTCTTC	CAWMGRGGQGDEQFF
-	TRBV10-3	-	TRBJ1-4	TGTGCCATCAGTGAGTCAGGACGGCAAAATGAAAAACTGTTTTTT	CAISESGRQNEKLFF
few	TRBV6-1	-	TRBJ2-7	TGTGCCAGCAGTGGGAAGTTACGGGGGGCCGGGGGAACCTACGAGCAGTACTTC	CASSGKLRGAGGTYEQYF
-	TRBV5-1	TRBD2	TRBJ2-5	TGCGCCAGCAGCTTGGCCGGGACTAGCTTTTCCGGGCCCCAAGAGACCCAGTACTTC	CASSLAGTSFSGPQETQYF
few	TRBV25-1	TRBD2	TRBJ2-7	TGTGCCAGCAGTGAATCCGGGACTAGCACGCAGTACTTC	CASSESGTSTQYF
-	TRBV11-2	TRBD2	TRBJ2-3	TGTGCCAGCAGCCTCCGCGGCGGGGGGGCAGATACGCAGTATTTT	CASSLRGGGADTQYF
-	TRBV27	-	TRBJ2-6	TGTGCCAGCAGTTTCGACTCTGGGGCCAACGTCCTGACTTTC	CASSFDSGANVLTF
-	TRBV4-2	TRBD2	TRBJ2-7	TGTGCCAGCAGCCAAGTAGGGGCATCTAGCGGGGGCTACGAGCAGTACTTC	CASSQVGASSGGYEQYF
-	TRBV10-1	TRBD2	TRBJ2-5	TGCGCCAGCAGTGAGTCGCCAGCGGGAACCTCACAAGAGACCCAGTACTTC	CASSESPAGTSQETQYF
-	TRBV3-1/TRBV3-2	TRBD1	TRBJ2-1	TGTGCCAGCAGCCAAATGGGACAGAGTGCTTACAATGAGCAGTTCTTC	CASSQMGQSAYNEQFF
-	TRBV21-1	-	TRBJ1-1	TGTGCCAGCCGTCAGGGGGACAAAGCTTTCTTT	CASRQGDKAFF
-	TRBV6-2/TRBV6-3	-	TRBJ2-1	TGTGCCAGCAGTTACTCGATTAGTTTCTACAATGAGCAGTTCTTC	CASSYSISFYNEQFF
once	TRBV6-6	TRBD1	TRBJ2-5	TGTGCCAGCAGTGACCAGACAGGGGGCCATGAGACCCAGTACTTC	CASSDQTGGHETQYF
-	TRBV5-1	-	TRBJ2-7	TGCGCCAGCGGGGACGGGGACTCCTACGAGCAGTACTTC	CASGDGDSYEQYF
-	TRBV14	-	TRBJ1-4	TGTGCCAGCAGCCAAGGGTACGGAGGACAGCCTAATGAAAAACTGTTTTTT	CASSQGYGGQPNEKLFF
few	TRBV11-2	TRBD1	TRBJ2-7	TGTGCCAGCAGCTTAGAGGGACAGGTGGGAATATACGAGCAGTACTTC	CASSLEGQVGIYEQYF